The clone carrying this TCR beta chain came up many times. The data stem from a study of T cells after yellow fever vaccination. A single record per CDR3 protein comes from TCRdb applying MiXCR to the 5' RACE reads. The table records about 260,000 distinct CDR3 sequences, 3.6% of them present only once. In germline, CDR1 is SGHTA, CDR2 FQGNSA. This CDR3 is built from 12 residues. V dropped 4 bases and J dropped 13 bases, with 15 bases sitting between them. Sequenced material: PBMCs, taken 15 days after the yellow fever booster vaccination. The chain combines TRBV7-2 with TRBJ2-3; D call uncertain. The clonotype originates from a man aged 18 to 35 who received the YFV17D yellow fever vaccine. The chain's CDR3 is CASSSRAPAKYF. CDR3 bases: TGTGCCAGCAGCTCCCGGGCCCCAGCAAAGTATTTT.